This T cell receptor beta chain was recovered during a study of cytomegalovirus exposure and HLA in healthy donors. Primers: 60 Vbeta forward and 13 Jbeta reverse. TCRdb's table, derived via immunoSEQ multiplex PCR, lists solely in-frame clones and lacks some. In the table there are roughly 150,000 clones, around 83% of which are singletons. The TCR comes from a man aged 45 to 65 in good health and CMV-seropositive. Material: PBMCs.

CDR3 region: CASSTPRDNEQFF. The CDR3 coding sequence is TGCGCCAGCAGCACACCGAGGGACAATGAGCAGTTCTTC. The chain joins TRBV4-1 to TRBJ2-1; a weak D match, TRBD2 (5 bases). V was trimmed by 5 bases and J by 5 bases, leaving 10 bases between them. The CDR3 covers 13 residues. The germline V gene encodes CDR1 MGHRA and CDR2 YSYEKL.